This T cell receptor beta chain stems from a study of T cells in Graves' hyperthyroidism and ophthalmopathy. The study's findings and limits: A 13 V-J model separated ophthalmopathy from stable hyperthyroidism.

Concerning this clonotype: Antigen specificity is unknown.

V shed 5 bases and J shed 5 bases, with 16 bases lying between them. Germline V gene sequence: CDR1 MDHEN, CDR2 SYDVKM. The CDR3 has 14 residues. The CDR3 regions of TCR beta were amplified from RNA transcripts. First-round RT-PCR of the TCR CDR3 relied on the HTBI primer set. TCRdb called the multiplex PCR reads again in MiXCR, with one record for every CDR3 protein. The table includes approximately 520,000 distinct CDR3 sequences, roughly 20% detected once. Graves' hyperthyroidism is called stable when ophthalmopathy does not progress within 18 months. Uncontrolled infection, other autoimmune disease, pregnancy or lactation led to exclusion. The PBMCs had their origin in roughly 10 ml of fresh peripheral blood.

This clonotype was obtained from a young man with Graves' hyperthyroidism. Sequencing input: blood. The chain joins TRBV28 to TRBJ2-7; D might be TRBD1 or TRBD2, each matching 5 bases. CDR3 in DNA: TGTGCCAGCAGTACGGGACGGGTGAGGCACGAGCAGTACTTC. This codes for CASSTGRVRHEQYF.